This T cell receptor (beta chain) was sequenced in a study of beta chain features in type 1 diabetes. Study-wide points: All four CD4+ subsets of Type 1 diabetes patients contained TCRB CDR3s that were moderately but significantly shorter.

Cell sorting via CD45RO/CCR7/CD25/CD127/CD95/CD27 was performed to obtain CD4+ naive, central memory, regulatory and stem cell-like memory cells. This clone occurred a few times. The antigen is not known. The CDR3 has 16 residues. Expressed TCRB transcripts were sequenced, since all the RNA that had been isolated was reverse transcribed. Several million reads per sample on average were obtained from naive, central memory and regulatory T cell samples. The repertoire was sequenced with immunoSEQ multiplex PCR; TCRdb's copy has only in-frame clones and lacks some. This sample carries 600,000 to 700,000 clones, 13% of them seen once, and the ten largest clones take about 0.02%.

The sample comprised naive CD4+ T cells from blood. This chain joins TRBV21-1 and TRBJ1-1; the D call in the table, TRBD1, was not verified against the DNA. TRBV21-1 is classified as a pseudogene. This receptor was identified in a man aged 18 to 30 with type 1 diabetes. This CDR3 is CASSKNRTGKVAEAFF. The CDR3 nucleotides are TGTGCCAGCAGCAAAAATCGGACAGGAAAGGTAGCTGAAGCTTTCTTT.